This T cell receptor beta chain was documented in a study of cytomegalovirus exposure and HLA in healthy donors (dated by TCRdb to between 2016 and 2019). A note on the overall study: In an earlier analysis of around 540 of the donors, 276 Gb of sequence data and just under 120 million unique TCR beta sequences from about 179 million T cells were reported. Typing coverage varied by locus: about 629-640 donors for A, B, C, DRB1 and DQB1; approximately 500 for DQA1; approximately 570 for DPA1; 450 to 480 for DPB1. Rather than drawing on any new phenotypic data, the later analysis identified candidate immune exposures from TCR beta sequences and the way those sequences occurred across donors. To decide whether each TCR beta V gene segment behaved as functional or pseudogenic, an earlier analysis of some 540 of the donors relied on high-throughput TCR beta sequencing. An early release that covered roughly 600 HLA-typed donors contained approximately 300 gigabases of sequencing data and 65 million to 100 million unique TCR sequences. Of the roughly 390 genotyped donors, roughly 80% fell in the genetic ancestry cluster associated with self-reported Caucasian donors. Genome-wide SNP genotypes for about 65% of the 666 donors were used in a later genetic analysis, which treated that subset as a discovery cohort. High-throughput TCR immunosequencing, statistical association of individual TCRs with disease status, and machine learning were combined to predict cytomegalovirus infection status. About five DR-DQ haplotypes were treated as single units for association and clustering because of strong linkage in the cohort. Among 398 genotyped donors of the cohort, an average of about 220,000 unique TCR beta nucleotide sequences was sequenced per donor, of which roughly 17% were non-productive. The study was designed to test whether signatures of past pathogen exposure could be identified by cataloging public T cell receptors. Donor age, sex, ethnicity and CMV serostatus were compiled together with the repertoire data. In a later analysis, previously published TCR beta repertoires from several hundred donors were re-analyzed and high-resolution HLA genotyping was added so that TCR occurrence patterns could be studied. In addition to the first cohort of 650 to 800 subjects, a separate validation cohort of under 150 different subjects was used. All discovery cohort repertoires had been generated on a single sequencing platform. HLA typing included class I and class II loci at four-digit resolution. The study profiled the T cell repertoires of under 700 subjects by immunosequencing and related them to cytomegalovirus serostatus.

Receptor amplification or capture employed the immunoSEQ multiplex PCR assay. For the multiplex PCR, a mixture combining 60 forward primers for TCR Vbeta segments and 13 reverse primers for TCR Jbeta segments was used. A multiplex PCR assay on genomic DNA amplified the CDR3 region of rearranged TCR beta genes. Amplified TCR beta libraries were sequenced as 87-base-pair reads on the Illumina HiSeq System. The authors' pipeline ran thus. A later analysis tallied around 82 million unique TCR beta chains across the approximately 670 repertoires, and some 10 million of those chains were shared by two or more donors. To remove PCR and sequencing errors, raw reads were error-corrected and collapsed into unique sequences using a nearest-neighbor algorithm that merged closely related sequences. Alignment of CDR3 sequences to IMGT reference sequences was used to assign V, D and J gene segments. For a sequence to be retained, a match of at least six nucleotides to both a V gene segment and a J gene segment was required. Rearrangements were classified as productive when the CDR3 lacked stop codons and remained in frame with V and J, and all other rearrangements were classified as non-productive. CDR3 was defined by IMGT convention, running from the second conserved V-encoded cysteine to the conserved J-encoded phenylalanine. In an earlier analysis of more than 550 of the donors, sequences lacking an unambiguous match to a single V gene segment were excluded. An earlier analysis of 550 to 650 of the donors classified V segments as functional when productive rearrangements were above 56.7% and as segregating when the standard deviation between donors was above 5%. A statistical classification framework was developed to diagnose cytomegalovirus status using the catalog of TCR beta chain sequences. In a later analysis, TCR nucleotide sequences were compared against IMGT/GENE-DB human TR gene sequences so that V and J genes could be assigned. In a later analysis, CDR3 sequences and most-parsimonious VDJ recombination scenarios were assigned using the TCRdist pipeline. In a later analysis, every TCR beta chain was defined by the combination of its CDR3 amino acid sequence and its V-gene family, and reads without a unique V-gene family were dropped. As a way to deal with suspected cross-contamination and a sequencing artifact, a later analysis dropped over 550 nucleotide sequences that were highly shared and had low generation probability. For each public chain, a later analysis derived a clonal expansion index from normalized ranks of inferred template counts within each repertoire. In a later analysis, generation probabilities were computed using a VDJ recombination model fitted to out-of-frame rearrangements, and the results were checked against IGoR. A later analysis scored TCR-TCR, TCR-HLA and TCR-CMV co-occurrence with hypergeometric tests, applying a repertoire-size bias correction to TCR pairs. To estimate false discovery rates, a later analysis permuted the HLA or CMV assignments 20 times. In a later analysis, co-occurring TCRs were grouped with DBSCAN, and TCRdist sequence similarity was added when clustering was performed within HLA-allele-positive subsets. For co-occurrence clustering, repertoires with fewer than 30,000 or more than 120,000 public chains were excluded, along with four to six repertoires with anomalous nucleotide sharing. TCRdb holds this immuneACCESS table with in-frame rearrangements only. Some clones are missing; in checked studies, unresolved V genes explain under half, and the rest has no known cause. The DNA gave D and trimming, while V, J and clone size come from that table. Within this sample are some 140,000 clones, with about four fifths of them counted one time only. The top ten clonotypes cover around 5% of the sample.

Study-level results and caveats: Three of the identified cytomegalovirus-associated TCR beta chains were confirmed in vitro to be specific for cytomegalovirus antigens. Most TCR sequences were observed very rarely across donors, whereas some public TCRs were present in many individuals. Strong co-occurrence of HLA alleles, especially DR and DQ, made assigning TCR associations to individual alleles difficult. Because some donors lacked HLA typing at each locus, the association tests relied only on the typed subset. A later genetic analysis reported fewer N-insertions in productive TCRs among donors in an Asian-associated ancestry cluster than the roughly 700-donor mean. The study listed 150 to 200 TCR beta chains as associated with cytomegalovirus. Roughly uniform sequencing depth across donors was assumed in presence/absence analyses, although this assumption may not hold. A further reported finding was that TCR beta sequences accurately predicted the HLA-A and HLA-B alleles for most subjects in the first cohort. A later analysis found that TCR association rates varied across HLA loci, with DRB1 alleles showing the most associated TCRs and HLA-C alleles the fewest. An earlier analysis of several hundred of the donors showed that most TCR beta V segments appeared in productive rearrangements either about 90% or about 30% of the time, which broadly matched IMGT annotations. Some IMGT-functional V segments, including TRBV6-2 and TRBV6-3, could not be told apart with the 87-base-pair reads, so those segments were excluded. According to a later analysis, most CMV-associated TCR beta chains appeared to be HLA-restricted, and the HLA associations seemed to be driven largely by CMV exposure. Compared with equally common non-associated chains, HLA-associated TCR beta chains in a later analysis were more clonally expanded and had lower generation probabilities. The cohort was sequenced for TCR beta chains only, and without alpha or paired-chain data the features that could be detected were limited. A group of highly shared sequence variants was considered likely to be a technical artifact of the sequencing pipeline. In a later analysis, 16,951 TCR beta sequences were associated with specific HLA alleles at a false discovery rate of 0.05. In a later genetic analysis, a missense DCLRE1C variant was associated with V-gene and J-gene trimming of TCR beta chains, and the association was replicated in an independent cohort. Correlated functional status among segregating V segments might be attributable to linkage disequilibrium, but an unknown experimental factor could not be ruled out. CMV serostatus was the only immune exposure information available for the cohort. The authors suggested that the approach could potentially be extended to other disease states and immunological phenotypes. A later analysis reported that several top co-occurrence clusters appeared linked to parvovirus B19, influenza, CMV and Epstein-Barr virus. The classifier was reported to diagnose cytomegalovirus status with high specificity and sensitivity in both the original and validation cohorts. Because counts were too low, roughly 18 rarely observed V segments, including chromosome 9 orphons, were left out of the earlier analysis of 587 of the donors.

The cohort comprised some 700 healthy bone marrow donors. All cohort members were sampled while nominally healthy, although unrecorded immune exposures were likely present. Of the 700 or so cohort members, fewer than 300 had positive CMV serostatus and fewer than 400 had negative CMV serostatus, and CMV serostatus was not recorded for the donor. A peripheral blood sample was provided by each donor, and peripheral blood mononuclear cells were used for TCR beta sequencing. The Qiagen DNeasy Blood Extraction Kit was used to extract genomic DNA from the blood cell samples. Points on this clone: Its recognized antigen is unknown. It has no much larger one-base neighbor in the sample; base qualities were not kept.

Trimming removed 3 bases from V and 3 bases from J; the gene matches leave 3 bases unexplained. The germline V gene sets CDR1 to KGHSH and CDR2 to LQKENI. The CDR3 covers 15 residues, taking in both the cysteine and the phenylalanine. CDR3 DNA only is kept here, 45 bases in frame from base 1. The receptor comes from a man aged 30-40 years in good health. The chain is made from TRBV18 and TRBJ1-3, and TRBD1 aligns with 9 junction nucleotides. The sample was PBMCs. CDR3 reads: CASSPRDRDGNTIYF. In nucleotide form, the sequence is TGTGCCAGCTCACCCCGGGACAGGGATGGAAACACCATATATTTT. With all but the CDR3 taken from the reference TRBV18 and TRBJ1-3 genes, the full variable domain is: NAGVMQNPRHLVRRRGQEARLRCSPMKGHSHVYWYRQLPEEGLKFMVYLQKENIIDESGMPKERFSAEFPKEGPSILRIQQVVRGDSAAYFCASSPRDRDGNTIYFGEGSWLTVV.